This T cell receptor beta chain was sequenced during a study of blood T cell repertoires in COVID-19. Study overall: Researchers got acute and convalescent COVID-19 samples from the United States, Italy and Spain.

Here immunoSEQ multiplex PCR was the method, and the copy in TCRdb shows in-frame clones only, minus some. This table has just over 300,000 clones, around 84% appearing once. Recovered participants had two consecutive negative NP/OP PCR tests, healthcare professional clearance, or symptom resolution. The CDR3 spans 18 residues. V was clipped by 0 bases and J by 0 bases, with 15 bases between them. In germline, CDR1 is LNHNV, CDR2 YYDKDF (reference sequence). The TCR comes from a young man who had recovered from COVID-19. The chain joins TRBV15 to TRBJ1-3; D not certain. The specimen sequenced was PBMCs or T cells enriched from blood (not recorded which). This chain's CDR3 is CATSRDPYVQSSGNTIYF. DNA of the CDR3: TGTGCCACCAGCAGAGATCCGTACGTACAAAGCTCTGGAAACACCATATATTTT.